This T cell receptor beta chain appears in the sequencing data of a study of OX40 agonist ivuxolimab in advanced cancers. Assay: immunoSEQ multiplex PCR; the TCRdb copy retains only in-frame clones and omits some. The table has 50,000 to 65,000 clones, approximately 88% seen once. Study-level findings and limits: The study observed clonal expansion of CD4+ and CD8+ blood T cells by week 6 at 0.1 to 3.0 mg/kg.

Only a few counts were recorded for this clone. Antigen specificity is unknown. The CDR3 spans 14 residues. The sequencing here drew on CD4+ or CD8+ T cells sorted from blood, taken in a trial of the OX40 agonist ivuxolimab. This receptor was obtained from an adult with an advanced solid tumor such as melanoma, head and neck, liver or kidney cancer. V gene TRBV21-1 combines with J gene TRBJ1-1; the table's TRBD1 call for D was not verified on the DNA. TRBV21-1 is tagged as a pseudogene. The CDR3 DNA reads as TGTGCCAGCAGCGAGAACAGGGGGGACACTGAAGCTTTCTTT. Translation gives CASSENRGDTEAFF.